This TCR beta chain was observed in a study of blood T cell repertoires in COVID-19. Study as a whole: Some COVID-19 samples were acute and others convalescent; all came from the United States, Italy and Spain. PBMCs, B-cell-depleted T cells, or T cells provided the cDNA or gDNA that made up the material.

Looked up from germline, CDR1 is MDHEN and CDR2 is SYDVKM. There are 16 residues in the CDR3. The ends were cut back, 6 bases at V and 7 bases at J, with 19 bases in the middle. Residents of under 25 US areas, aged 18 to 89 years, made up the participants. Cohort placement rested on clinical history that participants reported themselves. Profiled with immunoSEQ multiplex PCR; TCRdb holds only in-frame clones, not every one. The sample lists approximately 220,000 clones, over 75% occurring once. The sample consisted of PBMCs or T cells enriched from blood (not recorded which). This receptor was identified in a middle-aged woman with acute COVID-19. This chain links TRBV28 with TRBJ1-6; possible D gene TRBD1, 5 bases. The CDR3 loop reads CASSRPWTKANSPLHF. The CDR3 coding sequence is TGTGCCAGCAGCCGGCCCTGGACAAAAGCCAATTCACCCCTCCACTTT.